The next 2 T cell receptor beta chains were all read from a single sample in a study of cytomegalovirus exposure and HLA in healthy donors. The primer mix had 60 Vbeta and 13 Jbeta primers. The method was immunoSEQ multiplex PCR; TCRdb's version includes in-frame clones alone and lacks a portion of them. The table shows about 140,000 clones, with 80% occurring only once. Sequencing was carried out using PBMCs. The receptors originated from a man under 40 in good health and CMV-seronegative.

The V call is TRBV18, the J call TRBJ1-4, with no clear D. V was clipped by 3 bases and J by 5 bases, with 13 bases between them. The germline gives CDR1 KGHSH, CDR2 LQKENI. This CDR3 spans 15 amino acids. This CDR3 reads CASSPTGGKNEKLFF. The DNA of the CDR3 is TGTGCCAGCTCACCGACCGGCGGGAAGAATGAAAAACTGTTTTTT. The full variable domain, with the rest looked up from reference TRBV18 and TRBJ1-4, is NAGVMQNPRHLVRRRGQEARLRCSPMKGHSHVYWYRQLPEEGLKFMVYLQKENIIDESGMPKERFSAEFPKEGPSILRIQQVVRGDSAAYFCASSPTGGKNEKLFFGSGTQLSVL.

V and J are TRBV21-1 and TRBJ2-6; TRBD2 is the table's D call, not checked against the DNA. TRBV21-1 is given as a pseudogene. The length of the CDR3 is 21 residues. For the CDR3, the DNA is TGTGCCAGCAGCAAACTTCCAGCGGGAGGGTTCTCTCTTTCTGGGGCCAACGTCCTGACTTTC. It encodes CASSKLPAGGFSLSGANVLTF.